This paragraph reports one T cell receptor beta chain. The sample comes from a study of long-term antiretroviral therapy in people with HIV. Across the whole study: It was about a decade before the 2015 immediate-ART recommendation that the earliest samples were taken.

It was version v3.0 of the immunoSEQ assay that was run at survey level. Here immunoSEQ multiplex PCR was the method, and the copy in TCRdb shows in-frame clones only, minus some. The sample holds some 20,000 clones, approximately 90% seen once. The CDR3 sequence is 15 residues long. With V trimmed by 1 base and J by 7 bases, 6 bases remained unmatched. The germline V gene has CDR1 LNHDA and CDR2 SQIVND (reference sequence). The sequences come from unsorted PBMCs, collected 2.1 years after starting antiretroviral therapy. The chain employs TRBV19 and TRBJ2-1, with 8 bases aligning to TRBD2. This sequence originates from a man aged 18 to 30 with HIV. The CDR3 region has the DNA TGTGCCAGTAGTATAGGTGGGACTAGAATTAATGAGCAGTTCTTC. Amino acids: CASSIGGTRINEQFF.